The present T cell receptor (beta chain) was sequenced within a study of T cell repertoires in cytomegalovirus infection. Whole-study context: Shared public TCR beta signatures pointed to both CMV infection and a matching HLA type. Study-wide points: Predominance within the ex vivo response was attributable to HLA-C-restricted CMV-specific TCR beta clonotypes. Individuals carrying CMV plus the relevant HLA were identified by cumulative frequency of public TCR beta families.

A word on this clonotype: The antigen remains undetermined.

TCRdb processed the reads anew with MiXCR; each CDR3 protein has one entry. Of around 180,000 distinct CDR3 sequences listed, roughly 19% were seen once; the top ten hold around 2.7%. In germline, CDR1 is SGHNT, CDR2 YYREEE (reference sequence). Trimming took 0 bases from V and 5 from J, leaving 11 bases between them. This CDR3 region has 14 residues. Material: PBMCs. The sequence came from a human donor in good health (CMV status not recorded). Some clones in this sample may be carry-over from other donors' samples. V and J are TRBV5-4 and TRBJ1-1; D perhaps matches TRBD1 (5 bases). The CDR3 loop reads CASSLEGVQTEAFF. The CDR3 nucleotides are TGTGCCAGCAGCTTGGAAGGGGTCCAGACTGAAGCTTTCTTT. The full variable domain, in which reference TRBV5-4 and TRBJ1-1 provide the parts outside the CDR3, is ETGVTQSPTHLIKTRGQQVTLRCSSQSGHNTVSWYQQALGQGPQFIFQYYREEENGRGNFPPRFSGLQFPNYSSELNVNALELDDSALYLCASSLEGVQTEAFFGQGTRLTVV.